Presented here are 13 T cell receptor beta chains from one specimen sequenced in a study of OX40 agonist ivuxolimab in advanced cancers. Some clones are missing from TCRdb's copy, which holds only in-frame ones; the method was immunoSEQ multiplex PCR. The sample consists of fewer than 30,000 clones, about 87% of them appearing once. This specimen was CD4+ or CD8+ T cells sorted from blood, taken in a trial of the OX40 agonist ivuxolimab. Receptors originate from an adult with an advanced solid tumor such as melanoma, head and neck, liver or kidney cancer.

This clone was detected a few times. The junction does not match germline at one end; this may be a read error. The V gene is TRBV7-7, the J gene TRBJ2-7; 10 bases are a match to TRBD1. The CDR3 is 14 amino acids. Germline V gives CDR1 SSHAT, CDR2 FNYEAQ (reference sequence). CDR3 region: CASSFGTGAYEQYF. CDR3 DNA: TGTGCTAGCAGCTTCGGGACAGGGGCCTACGAGCAGTACTTC.

The V call is TRBV4-2, the J call TRBJ2-1; D unclear. Germline lookup yields CDR1 LGHNA and CDR2 YNFKEQ. V was trimmed by 1 base and J by 10 bases, leaving 20 bases between them. The CDR3 covers 16 residues. The DNA of the CDR3 is TGTGCCAGCAGCCAAGCAGTCGTTTCCAGCGTCTGGGAGCAGTTCTTC. Translation gives CASSQAVVSSVWEQFF.

This chain uses TRBV27 with TRBJ1-5, with D hard to call. This CDR3 has 13 residues. Germline V lookup: CDR1 MNHEY, CDR2 SMNVEV (reference sequence). V was cut by 0 bases and J by 5 bases, with 5 bases left in between. CDR3 nucleotides: TGTGCCAGCAGTTTATCAGGAGATCAGCCCCAGCATTTT. It is translated as CASSLSGDQPQHF.

The chain couples TRBV6-4 to TRBJ1-1, with a possible D match to TRBD1 (5 bases). This CDR3 has 14 amino acids. CDR1 is MRHNA and CDR2 is SNTAGT in the germline V gene. V was pared by 3 bases and J by 9 bases, with 17 bases between. Written as DNA, the CDR3 is TGTGCCAGCAGTGAATACTACGGGGCACGACAAGCTTTCTTT. It yields the protein CASSEYYGARQAFF.

The V gene is TRBV27, the J gene TRBJ1-2; no reliable D call. V shed 1 base and J shed 7 bases, with 10 bases lying between them. Germline V gives CDR1 MNHEY, CDR2 SMNVEV (reference sequence). The CDR3 is 13 amino acids. The CDR3 loop is CASSLLSFGGYTF. The DNA for the CDR3 is TGTGCCAGCAGTTTATTATCTTTCGGTGGCTACACCTTC.

The gene calls are TRBV10-3 and TRBJ2-3; D is unclear. Germline V lookup: CDR1 ENHRY, CDR2 SYGVKD. V was trimmed by 2 bases and J by 3 bases, leaving 9 bases between them. This CDR3 spans 14 amino acids. The CDR3 region is CAISEMGSTDTQYF. CDR3 in DNA: TGTGCCATCAGTGAGATGGGATCGACAGATACGCAGTATTTT.

The CDR3 coding sequence is TGTGCCAGCAGTAACCGACAGGGCCAGAACACTGAAGCTTTCTTT. Protein: CASSNRQGQNTEAFF. The V call is TRBV6-6, the J call TRBJ1-1, with 7 nucleotides matching TRBD1. Germline CDR1 reads MNHNY; CDR2 reads SVGAGI (reference sequence). The CDR3 contains 15 residues. Germline trimming cut 5 bases from V and 1 base from J; bases unmatched to any gene: 7.

In the case of this clone: The sample carries other DNA sequences with the same CDR3. The chain has TRBV7-2 and TRBJ2-2, with D uncertain. V gave up 4 bases and J gave up 6 bases, with 6 bases separating them. Germline values: CDR1 SGHTA, CDR2 FQGNSA. There are 12 residues in the CDR3. The CDR3 is CASSYPAGELFF. The CDR3 coding sequence is TGTGCCAGCAGCTATCCCGCCGGGGAGCTGTTTTTT.

V gene TRBV11-3 combines with J gene TRBJ2-4; unclear D gene. V lost 5 bases and J lost 3, with 8 bases in between. Germline values: CDR1 SGHNT, CDR2 YENEEA. This CDR3 is 13 amino acids long. CDR3 sequence (DNA): TGTGCCAGCAGCCCGGACCACAAAAACATTCAGTACTTC. Protein: CASSPDHKNIQYF. The full variable domain, its missing parts supplied by reference TRBV11-3 and TRBJ2-4, is EAGVVQSPRYKIIEKKQPVAFWCNPISGHNTLYWYLQNLGQGPELLIRYENEEAVDDSQLPKDRFSAERLKGVDSTLKIQPAELGDSAVYLCASSPDHKNIQYFGAGTRLSVL.

There are a few counts of this clone. The V call is TRBV7-2, the J call TRBJ2-1; maybe TRBD1 (5 bases). From germline, CDR1 is SGHTA and CDR2 FQGNSA. CDR3 size: 17 residues. Trimming shortened V by 1 base and J by 3 bases, and 16 bases separated the two germline ends. CDR3 loop: CASSLEGALLGYNEQFF. CDR3 in DNA: TGTGCCAGCAGCTTAGAAGGGGCTCTGCTCGGCTACAATGAGCAGTTCTTC. The variable domain in full, with the rest retrieved from reference TRBV7-2 and TRBJ2-1, is GAGVSQSPSNKVTEKGKDVELRCDPISGHTALYWYRQSLGQGLEFLIYFQGNSAPDKSGLPSDRFSAERTGGSVSTLTIQRTQQEDSAVYLCASSLEGALLGYNEQFFGPGTRLTVL.

CDR3 coding DNA: TGTGCCAGCAGTGAACTGGCAGGGAGTGCGGCTAATGAAAAACTGTTTTTT. Translation: CASSELAGSAANEKLFF. The V and J genes are TRBV25-1 and TRBJ1-4; the D gene is possibly TRBD1 (5 bases). Trimming shortened V by 2 bases and J by 3 bases, and 16 bases separated the two germline ends. The CDR3 totals 17 residues. In germline, CDR1 is MGHDK, CDR2 SYGVNS.

The CDR3 nucleotides read TGTGCCAGCAGCTTAGGAGGGCTGGAGCAGTACTTC. It yields the protein CASSLGGLEQYF. The chain joins TRBV7-9 to TRBJ2-7, with D possibly being TRBD2 (5 bases). The length of the CDR3 is 12 residues. Germline loops: CDR1 SEHNR, CDR2 FQNEAQ (reference sequence). V was clipped by 1 base and J by 7 bases, with 8 bases between them.

The J gene is TRBJ2-7, the V gene TRBV7-3; TRBD2 aligns across 10 bases. The V gene end was trimmed by 5 bases and the J gene end by 5 bases; junction bases not matched to a gene: 6. The CDR3 is 14 residues long. CDR1 and CDR2 from the germline V gene are SGHTA and FQGTGA. CDR3 coding DNA: TGTGCCAGCAGCACCTCCGGGACTAGCGACGAGCAGTACTTC. This codes for CASSTSGTSDEQYF.